The clone carrying this T cell receptor beta chain occurred a few times. This sample is part of a study of naive and memory T cell subsets. An equimolar mix of two oligonucleotides served as the beta constant-region primer for TRBC1 and TRBC2. TCRdb itself ran the UMI-ligation and nested PCR reads through MiXCR, one entry per CDR3 protein. The sample yields around 160,000 distinct CDR3 sequences, about a sixth seen once. The sample comprised naive CD4+ T cells from blood. The TCR sequence derives from a human donor in good health.

CDR3 amino acids: CASSFERGPYEQYF. The CDR3 DNA sequence: TGTGCCAGCAGTTTTGAAAGGGGACCGTACGAGCAGTACTTC. This chain links TRBV12-3 or TRBV12-4 with TRBJ2-7; either TRBD1 or TRBD2 may supply D (5 bases each). V lost 3 bases, J lost 4 bases, and 13 bases lay in between. The CDR3 is 14 residues long.